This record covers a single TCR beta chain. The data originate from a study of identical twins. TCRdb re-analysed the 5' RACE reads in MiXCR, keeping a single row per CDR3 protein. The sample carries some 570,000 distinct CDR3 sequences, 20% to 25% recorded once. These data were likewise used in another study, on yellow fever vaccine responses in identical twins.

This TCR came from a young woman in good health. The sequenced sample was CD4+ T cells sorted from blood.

CDR3 coding DNA: TGTGCCAGCAGCCGCGGTGGACAATATAATTCACCCCTCCACTTT. Translation: CASSRGGQYNSPLHF. The V and J genes are TRBV7-8 and TRBJ1-6, with D possibly being TRBD1 (5 bases). The CDR3 runs 15 residues. Deletions cut 5 bases from V and 4 bases from J, with 12 bases between. Per the germline V gene, CDR1 is SGHVS and CDR2 is FQNEAQ.